The 17 T cell receptor beta chains below all came from one sample that was sequenced in a study of cytomegalovirus exposure and HLA in healthy donors. Researchers ran the PCR with 60 Vbeta and 13 Jbeta primers. Profiling relied on immunoSEQ multiplex PCR, and the TCRdb table lists in-frame clones only, not all of them. The sample has about 130,000 clones; about 80% are singletons. The material sequenced was PBMCs. The source of these receptors is a male donor in good health and CMV-seronegative.

The chain combines TRBV6-5 with TRBJ1-6; no reliable D call. Trimming removed 0 bases at V and 10 bases at J, with 16 bases between. Germline V gives CDR1 MNHEY, CDR2 SVGAGI. This CDR3 has 16 amino acids. CDR3 region: CASSYSTGSWRSPLHF. As DNA, the CDR3 is TGTGCCAGCAGTTACTCGACGGGGAGTTGGCGGTCACCCCTCCACTTT.

The chain is built from TRBV27 and TRBJ1-5; perhaps TRBD1 as D (6 bases). This CDR3 has 15 residues. Germline V gene data show CDR1 as MNHEY and CDR2 as SMNVEV (reference sequence). With 5 bases removed from V and 4 bases from J, the gap between germline ends came to 15 bases. CDR3 protein: CASSPRSGQNQPQHF. The CDR3 bases are TGTGCCAGCAGTCCCCGCTCCGGACAGAATCAGCCCCAGCATTTT.

V gene TRBV5-1 combines with J gene TRBJ1-4; TRBD1 aligns across 9 bases. Germline-derived CDR1 and CDR2 are SGHRS and YFSETQ. Trimming removed 4 bases from V and 8 bases from J; junction bases left unmatched: 6. The CDR3 spans 14 residues. DNA for the CDR3: TGCGCCAGCAGCCGGGACAGGGAGAACGAAAAACTGTTTTTT. This gives the protein CASSRDRENEKLFF.

A note on this clone: An end of the junction does not agree with germline; a read error may underlie this. CDR3 bases: TGTTCCAGCAGCTTAGTCGTAGGAGCGACTTCAGCCTACGAGCAGTACTTC. Translation: CSSSLVVGATSAYEQYF. The chain joins TRBV7-9 to TRBJ2-7; D call uncertain. The CDR3 has 17 amino acids. The germline CDR1 and CDR2 sequences are SEHNR and FQNEAQ (reference sequence).

The chain joins TRBV30 to TRBJ2-7; D is uncertain. Trimming pared 3 bases from V and 1 base from J, leaving 13 bases between. This CDR3 is 14 amino acids long. Germline V gene data show CDR1 as GTSNPN and CDR2 as SVGIG (reference sequence). DNA for the CDR3: TGTGCCTGGAGCGTCCCAGGATTATCCTACGAGCAGTACTTC. Residues: CAWSVPGLSYEQYF.

Comment on this clone: One junction end disagrees with the germline gene, perhaps due to a read error. The rearrangement uses TRBV7-2 and TRBJ1-2; D is undetermined. Germline V gene lookup returns CDR1 SGHTA and CDR2 FQGNSA. The CDR3 spans 8 residues. This chain's CDR3 is CASTLDCF. In DNA, the CDR3 is TGTGCCAGCACCCTGGACTGCTTC.

The chain carries TRBV5-4 and TRBJ1-1; D not resolved. The CDR3 is made up of 13 amino acids. The V end was cut by 1 base, the J end by 2 bases, with 6 bases between. The germline gives CDR1 SGHNT, CDR2 YYREEE (reference sequence). The CDR3 spells CASSLTGNTEAFF. DNA for the CDR3: TGTGCCAGCAGCTTGACGGGAAACACTGAAGCTTTCTTT.

The CDR3 region is CASSVIPGTGGSPLHF. In nucleotides, the CDR3 is TGTGCCAGCAGTGTGATCCCTGGGACAGGAGGATCACCCCTCCACTTT. The chain has TRBV7-2 and TRBJ1-6; 8 bases are a match to TRBD1. The V gene's germline CDR1 is SGHTA and CDR2 FQGNSA. Trimming removed 6 bases from V and 10 bases from J; junction bases left unmatched: 14. The CDR3 runs 16 residues.

The chain is built from TRBV7-9 and TRBJ1-1; 8 nucleotides match TRBD1. The CDR3 has 13 residues. Trimming at V came to 5 bases and at J to 3 bases, leaving 2 bases not matched to a gene. Per the germline V gene, CDR1 is SEHNR and CDR2 is FQNEAQ (reference sequence). The CDR3 loop reads CASSPTGDTEAFF. The CDR3 DNA follows: TGTGCCAGCAGCCCGACAGGGGACACTGAAGCTTTCTTT.

The V call is TRBV4-3, the J call TRBJ2-2; 7 nucleotides line up with TRBD2. The CDR3 loop spans 16 amino acids. Germline V gene lookup returns CDR1 LGHNA and CDR2 YSLEER. V trimming: 0 bases; J trimming: 7 bases; junction bases outside the gene matches: 8. For the CDR3, the DNA is TGCGCCAGCAGCCAAGATTGGGGGAGGGTTCACGGGGAGCTGTTTTTT. This sequence encodes CASSQDWGRVHGELFF.

V gene TRBV19 combines with J gene TRBJ1-1; 8 nucleotides agree with TRBD1. The J segment lost 0 bases and the V segment lost 3 bases, leaving 6 bases of the junction unmatched. From germline, CDR1 is LNHDA and CDR2 SQIVND (reference sequence). The CDR3 covers 16 residues. The DNA for the CDR3 is TGTGCCAGTAGTATCCCTCGGACAGGGCTGAACACTGAAGCTTTCTTT. It translates to CASSIPRTGLNTEAFF.

The chain recombines TRBV7-2 with TRBJ2-3, with 7 bases that match TRBD1. Germline V lookup: CDR1 SGHTA, CDR2 FQGNSA. The CDR3 runs to 15 residues. V shed 5 bases, J shed 5 bases, and the junction held 10 bases outside the gene matches. The CDR3 is CASSDGGQVRDTQYF. The CDR3 DNA is TGTGCCAGCAGCGATGGCGGACAGGTTCGAGATACGCAGTATTTT.

J is TRBJ1-6 and V is TRBV28; D possibly corresponds to TRBD1 (5 bases). V was clipped by 7 bases and J by 6 bases, with 37 bases between them. Germline CDR1 and CDR2: MDHEN and SYDVKM. This CDR3 has 22 amino acids. As DNA, the CDR3 is TGTGCCAGCATATCCTCGTCGGCGCTGGGCAGCTCGGGGGTTTCTTCTAATTCACCCCTCCACTTT. It specifies CASISSSALGSSGVSSNSPLHF.

This clone was picked up one time. The CDR3 region is CASSFGLAGVTDTQYF. For the CDR3, the DNA is TGTGCCAGCAGCTTCGGACTAGCGGGGGTCACAGATACGCAGTATTTT. This sequence joins TRBV5-4 and TRBJ2-3; TRBD2 aligns across 13 bases. The V and J ends lost 2 bases and 2 bases, in that order; junction bases with no gene match: 2. The CDR3 has 16 residues. Germline assignment: CDR1 SGHNT and CDR2 YYREEE (reference sequence).

This chain links TRBV28 with TRBJ1-4; 11 bases fit TRBD1. The length of the CDR3 is 18 residues. With V trimmed by 6 bases and J by 8 bases, 17 bases remained unmatched. Germline V gene lookup returns CDR1 MDHEN and CDR2 SYDVKM. The DNA for the CDR3 is TGTGCCAGCAGACCATACGGACAGGGGGCGCGGGAGTGGGAAAAACTGTTTTTT. It yields the protein CASRPYGQGAREWEKLFF.

The chain couples TRBV7-9 to TRBJ2-7; possibly TRBD2 for D (5 bases). The length of the CDR3 is 14 residues. Trimming left V 4 bases short and J 0 bases short, with 10 bases between. Germline CDR1 is SEHNR and CDR2 is FQNEAQ (reference sequence). CDR3 sequence: CASSWAGSSYEQYF. The CDR3 region has the DNA TGTGCCAGCAGCTGGGCGGGCAGCTCCTACGAGCAGTACTTC.

The chain couples TRBV10-1 to TRBJ2-7, with 9 positions matching TRBD2. J gave up 5 bases and V 2 bases, and 4 bases lay outside the gene matches. The germline V gene has CDR1 WNHNN and CDR2 SYGVQD (reference sequence). This CDR3 region has 14 residues. CDR3 in DNA: TGCGCCAGCAGTGAGCTGCGGGAGGGCCACGAGCAGTACTTC. Its translation is CASSELREGHEQYF.